The sequence of this TCR beta chain was determined in a study of T cell responses to AZD1222 COVID-19 vaccine. Remarks on this clone: Its antigen is not known. This CDR3 is also generated by other DNA sequences in the sample.

Assay used: immunoSEQ multiplex PCR; TCRdb lists only in-frame clones, some missing. The sample includes about 150,000 clones, approximately 90% of them seen just once. Study-level findings and limits: The donor group comprised mostly white British people and more females; the analysis possibly underestimated clonal diversity. Repertoires were sampled only after the peak T cell response.

This TCR came from an adult in good health. The specimen comprised peripheral blood, sampled on day 0 of AZD1222 vaccination.

The CDR3 DNA reads as TGTGCCAGCAGCTTAGACAGGGGCGACGAGCAGTACTTC. As protein: CASSLDRGDEQYF. The V and J genes are TRBV7-2 and TRBJ2-7; 7 bases align to TRBD1. This CDR3 is 13 amino acids long. Germline V gives CDR1 SGHTA, CDR2 FQGNSA. V was pared by 1 base and J by 5 bases, with 2 bases of the junction left unmatched. The variable domain in full, with the rest retrieved from reference TRBV7-2 and TRBJ2-7, is GAGVSQSPSNKVTEKGKDVELRCDPISGHTALYWYRQSLGQGLEFLIYFQGNSAPDKSGLPSDRFSAERTGGSVSTLTIQRTQQEDSAVYLCASSLDRGDEQYFGPGTRLTVT.